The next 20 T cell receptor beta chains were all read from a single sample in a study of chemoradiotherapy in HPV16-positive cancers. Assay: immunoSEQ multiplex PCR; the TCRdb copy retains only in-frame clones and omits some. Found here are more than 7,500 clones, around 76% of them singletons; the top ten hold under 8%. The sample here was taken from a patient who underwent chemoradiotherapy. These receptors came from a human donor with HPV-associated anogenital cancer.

The CDR3 spells CASSSGIGQGKFEAFF. CDR3 DNA sequence: TGTGCCAGCAGCTCTGGAATTGGACAGGGAAAATTTGAAGCTTTCTTT. The chain couples TRBV11-3 to TRBJ1-1; 8 bases align to TRBD1. Trimming at V came to 4 bases and at J to 7 bases, leaving 14 bases not matched to a gene. This CDR3 has 16 amino acids. Germline CDR1 is SGHNT and CDR2 is YENEEA.

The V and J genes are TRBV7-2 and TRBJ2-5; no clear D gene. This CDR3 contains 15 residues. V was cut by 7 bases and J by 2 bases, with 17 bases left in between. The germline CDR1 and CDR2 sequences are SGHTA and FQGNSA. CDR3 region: CASTPTGWAQETQYF. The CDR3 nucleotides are TGTGCCAGCACCCCCACCGGGTGGGCACAAGAGACCCAGTACTTC.

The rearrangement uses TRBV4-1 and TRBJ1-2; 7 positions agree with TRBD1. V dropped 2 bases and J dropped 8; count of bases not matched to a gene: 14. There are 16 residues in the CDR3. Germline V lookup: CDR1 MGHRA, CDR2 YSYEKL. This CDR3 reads CASSQLSYDREGGYTF. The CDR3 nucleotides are TGCGCCAGCAGCCAACTCTCCTACGACAGGGAGGGAGGCTACACCTTC.

The DNA of the CDR3 is TGTGCCAGCAGCTACGGCCGAAGCTACGAGCAGTACTTC. Encoded protein: CASSYGRSYEQYF. This chain joins TRBV5-5 and TRBJ2-7; D remains unclear. CDR1 is SGHKS, CDR2 YYEKEE, per germline (reference sequence). This CDR3 spans 13 amino acids. V lost 3 bases, J lost 3 bases, and 10 bases lay in between. Full variable domain (rest looked up from reference TRBV5-5 and TRBJ2-7): DAGVTQSPTHLIKTRGQQVTLRCSPISGHKSVSWYQQVLGQGPQFIFQYYEKEERGRGNFPDRFSARQFPNYSSELNVNALLLGDSALYLCASSYGRSYEQYFGPGTRLTVT.

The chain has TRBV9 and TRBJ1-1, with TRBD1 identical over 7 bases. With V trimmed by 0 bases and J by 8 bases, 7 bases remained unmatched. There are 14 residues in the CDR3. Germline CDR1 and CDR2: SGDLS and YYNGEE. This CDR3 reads CASSVARQGGEAFF. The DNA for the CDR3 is TGTGCCAGCAGCGTAGCTCGGCAGGGGGGAGAAGCTTTCTTT.

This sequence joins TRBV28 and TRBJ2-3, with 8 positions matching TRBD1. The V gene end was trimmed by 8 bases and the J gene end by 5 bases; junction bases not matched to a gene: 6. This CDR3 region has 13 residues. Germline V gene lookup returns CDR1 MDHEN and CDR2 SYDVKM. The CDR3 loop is CASGRTGIDTQYF. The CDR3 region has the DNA TGTGCCAGCGGTCGGACAGGGATAGATACGCAGTATTTT.

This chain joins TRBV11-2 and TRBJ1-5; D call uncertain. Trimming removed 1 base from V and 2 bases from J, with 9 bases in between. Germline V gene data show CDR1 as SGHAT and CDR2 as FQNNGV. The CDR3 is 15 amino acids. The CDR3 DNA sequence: TGTGCCAGCAGCTTAGGGATGGCGGGCAATCAGCCCCAGCATTTT. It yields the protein CASSLGMAGNQPQHF.

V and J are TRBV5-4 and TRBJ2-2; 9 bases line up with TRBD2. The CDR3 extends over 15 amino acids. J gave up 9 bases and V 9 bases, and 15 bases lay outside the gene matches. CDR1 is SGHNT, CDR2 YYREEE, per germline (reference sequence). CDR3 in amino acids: CATHLGASGARELFF. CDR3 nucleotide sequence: TGTGCCACCCACCTCGGGGCTAGCGGGGCGCGGGAGCTGTTTTTT.

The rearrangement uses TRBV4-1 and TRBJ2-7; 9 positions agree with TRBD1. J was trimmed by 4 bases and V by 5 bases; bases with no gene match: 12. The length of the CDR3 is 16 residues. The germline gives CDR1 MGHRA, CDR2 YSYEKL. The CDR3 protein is CASSWGAGTGIYEQYF. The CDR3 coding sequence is TGCGCCAGCAGCTGGGGGGCCGGGACAGGGATTTACGAGCAGTACTTC.

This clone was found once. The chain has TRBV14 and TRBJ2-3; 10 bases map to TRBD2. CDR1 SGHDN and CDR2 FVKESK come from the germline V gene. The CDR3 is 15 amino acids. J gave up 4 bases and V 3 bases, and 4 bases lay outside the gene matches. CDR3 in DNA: TGTGCCAGCAGCCAGGCCGGGACTAGCGCAGATACGCAGTATTTT. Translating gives CASSQAGTSADTQYF. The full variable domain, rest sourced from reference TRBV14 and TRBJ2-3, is EAGVTQFPSHSVIEKGQTVTLRCDPISGHDNLYWYRRVMGKEIKFLLHFVKESKQDESGMPNNRFLAERTGGTYSTLKVQPAELEDSGVYFCASSQAGTSADTQYFGPGTRLTVL.

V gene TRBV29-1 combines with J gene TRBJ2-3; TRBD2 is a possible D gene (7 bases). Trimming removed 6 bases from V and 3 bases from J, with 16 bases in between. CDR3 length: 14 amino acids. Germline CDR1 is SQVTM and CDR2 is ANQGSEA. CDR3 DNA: TGCAGCGTCGCGGGGGCGAGAGAGACAGATACGCAGTATTTT. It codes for CSVAGARETDTQYF.

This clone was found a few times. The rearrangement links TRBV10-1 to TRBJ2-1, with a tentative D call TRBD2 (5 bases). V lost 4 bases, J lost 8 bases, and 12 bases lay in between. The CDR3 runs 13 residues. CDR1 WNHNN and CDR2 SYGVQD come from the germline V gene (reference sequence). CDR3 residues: CASSVGGGYEQFF. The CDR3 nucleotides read TGCGCCAGCAGTGTGGGTGGAGGCTATGAGCAGTTCTTC.

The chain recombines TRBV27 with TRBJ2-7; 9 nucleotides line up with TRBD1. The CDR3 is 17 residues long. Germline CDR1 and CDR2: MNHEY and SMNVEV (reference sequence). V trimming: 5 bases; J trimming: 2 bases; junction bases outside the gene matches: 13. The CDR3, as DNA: TGTGCCAGCAGTCCCGGGGTCGCGGGACAGGGCACCTACGAGCAGTACTTC. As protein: CASSPGVAGQGTYEQYF.

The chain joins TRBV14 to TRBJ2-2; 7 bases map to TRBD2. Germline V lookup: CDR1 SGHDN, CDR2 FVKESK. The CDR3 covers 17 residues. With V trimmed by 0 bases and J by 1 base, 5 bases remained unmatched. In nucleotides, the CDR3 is TGTGCCAGCAGCCAAGATCGGGGGGAAGTGAACACCGGGGAGCTGTTTTTT. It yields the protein CASSQDRGEVNTGELFF.

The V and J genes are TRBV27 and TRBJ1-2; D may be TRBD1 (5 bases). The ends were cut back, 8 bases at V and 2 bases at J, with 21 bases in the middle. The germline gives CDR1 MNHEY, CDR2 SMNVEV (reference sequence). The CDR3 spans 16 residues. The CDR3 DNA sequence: TGTGCCAGCCGAGGTACAAGCAGGGAAATAAACTATGGCTACACCTTC. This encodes CASRGTSREINYGYTF.

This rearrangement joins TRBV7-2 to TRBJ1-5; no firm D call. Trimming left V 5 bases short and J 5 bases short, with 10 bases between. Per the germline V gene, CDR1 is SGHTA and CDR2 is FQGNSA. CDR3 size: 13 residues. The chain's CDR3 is CASSPDLDQPQHF. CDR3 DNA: TGTGCCAGCAGCCCCGACTTGGATCAGCCCCAGCATTTT. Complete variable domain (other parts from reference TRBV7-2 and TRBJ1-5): GAGVSQSPSNKVTEKGKDVELRCDPISGHTALYWYRQSLGQGLEFLIYFQGNSAPDKSGLPSDRFSAERTGGSVSTLTIQRTQQEDSAVYLCASSPDLDQPQHFGDGTRLSIL.

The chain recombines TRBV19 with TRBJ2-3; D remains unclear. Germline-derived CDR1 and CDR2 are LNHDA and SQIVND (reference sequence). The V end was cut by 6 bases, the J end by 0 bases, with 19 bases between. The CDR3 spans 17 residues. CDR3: CASSSPPGLRSTDTQYF. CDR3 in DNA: TGTGCCAGTAGCTCCCCACCAGGCCTTCGGAGCACAGATACGCAGTATTTT.

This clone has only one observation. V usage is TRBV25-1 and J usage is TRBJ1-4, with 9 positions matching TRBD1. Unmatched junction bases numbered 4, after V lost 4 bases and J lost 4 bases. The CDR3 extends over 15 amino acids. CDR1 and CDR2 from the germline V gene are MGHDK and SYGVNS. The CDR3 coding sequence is TGTGCCAGCAGTGCCACAGGGGGCCATAATGAAAAACTGTTTTTT. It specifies CASSATGGHNEKLFF.

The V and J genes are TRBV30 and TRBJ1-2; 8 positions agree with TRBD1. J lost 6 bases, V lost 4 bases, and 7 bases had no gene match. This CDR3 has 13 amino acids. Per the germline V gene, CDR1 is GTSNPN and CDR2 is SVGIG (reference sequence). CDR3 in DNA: TGTGCCTGGAATTTCAGGGGGCGGGATGGCTACACCTTC. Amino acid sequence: CAWNFRGRDGYTF.

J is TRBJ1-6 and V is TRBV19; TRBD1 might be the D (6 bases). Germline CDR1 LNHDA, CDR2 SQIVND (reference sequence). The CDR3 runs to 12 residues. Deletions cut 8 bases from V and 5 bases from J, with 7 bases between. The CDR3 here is CASGDNNSPLHF. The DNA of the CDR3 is TGTGCCAGTGGGGACAATAATTCACCCCTCCACTTT.